The rows below give T cell receptor beta chains drawn from one sample of a study of Tregs in tolerant kidney transplant recipients. Some clones are missing from TCRdb's copy, which holds only in-frame ones; the method was immunoSEQ multiplex PCR. The data contain approximately 67,000 clones, roughly 92% of them singletons. Sequenced material: CD8+ T cells from blood, taken before the transplant. These receptors were taken from a human donor who received a combined kidney and bone marrow transplant. Both conserved end residues are part of each CDR3. Fields, in order: D gene, clone size, J gene, V gene, CDR3 protein, CDR3 DNA. D genes are given only for firm matches. Not all rows give a size; the values are once, few, many and, for expanded clones, a class.

d_call: NA; clone_size: NA; j_call: TRBJ2-7; v_call: TRBV21-1; cdr3_aa: CASSCPGTSGGQKKSEQYF; cdr3_nt: TGTGCCAGCAGCTGCCCCGGGACTAGCGGGGGACAAAAAAAATCCGAGCAGTACTTC
d_call: NA; clone_size: NA; j_call: TRBJ2-2; v_call: TRBV7-2; cdr3_aa: CASSPYWAGAGNTGELFF; cdr3_nt: TGTGCCAGCAGCCCCTACTGGGCGGGGGCGGGCAACACCGGGGAGCTGTTTTTT
d_call: TRBD2; clone_size: NA; j_call: TRBJ2-1; v_call: TRBV4-1; cdr3_aa: CASSPPSGHNEQFF; cdr3_nt: TGCGCCAGCAGCCCGCCTAGCGGTCACAATGAGCAGTTCTTC
d_call: NA; clone_size: NA; j_call: TRBJ2-1; v_call: TRBV7-9; cdr3_aa: CASSAVVSAGYNEQFF; cdr3_nt: TGTGCCAGCAGCGCAGTAGTTTCGGCGGGCTACAATGAGCAGTTCTTC
d_call: TRBD2; clone_size: NA; j_call: TRBJ2-7; v_call: TRBV9; cdr3_aa: CASSASGGGPYEQYF; cdr3_nt: TGTGCCAGCAGCGCGAGCGGGGGCGGGCCCTACGAGCAGTACTTC
d_call: NA; clone_size: NA; j_call: TRBJ2-7; v_call: TRBV5-1; cdr3_aa: CASSPSRTLYEQYF; cdr3_nt: TGCGCCAGCAGCCCGTCCCGAACTCTCTACGAGCAGTACTTC
d_call: NA; clone_size: NA; j_call: TRBJ1-1; v_call: TRBV19; cdr3_aa: CASSITTSWAFF; cdr3_nt: TGTGCCAGTAGTATAACTACCAGTTGGGCTTTCTTT
d_call: TRBD1; clone_size: once; j_call: TRBJ2-7; v_call: TRBV14; cdr3_aa: CASSRTGSYEQYF; cdr3_nt: TGTGCCAGCAGCCGGACAGGTTCATACGAGCAGTACTTC
d_call: NA; clone_size: NA; j_call: TRBJ2-7; v_call: TRBV5-5; cdr3_aa: CASSLGYYEQYF; cdr3_nt: TGTGCCAGCAGCCTAGGATACTACGAGCAGTACTTC
d_call: TRBD1; clone_size: NA; j_call: TRBJ1-2; v_call: TRBV4-3; cdr3_aa: CASSPQGDRGDYGYTF; cdr3_nt: TGCGCCAGCAGCCCCCAGGGGGACAGGGGAGACTATGGCTACACCTTC
d_call: NA; clone_size: NA; j_call: TRBJ1-1; v_call: TRBV4-3; cdr3_aa: CASTLGAAGGDTEAFF; cdr3_nt: TGCGCCAGCACCCTAGGGGCCGCTGGGGGGGACACTGAAGCTTTCTTT
d_call: NA; clone_size: NA; j_call: TRBJ2-7; v_call: TRBV7-8; cdr3_aa: CASSLAGSSYEQYF; cdr3_nt: TGTGCCAGCAGCTTAGCGGGGAGCTCCTACGAGCAGTACTTC
d_call: NA; clone_size: NA; j_call: TRBJ1-5; v_call: TRBV27; cdr3_aa: CASSLRGQPQHF; cdr3_nt: TGTGCCAGCAGTTTAAGGGGTCAGCCCCAGCATTTT
d_call: TRBD2; clone_size: NA; j_call: TRBJ2-7; v_call: TRBV13; cdr3_aa: CASSSSGRAVDEQYF; cdr3_nt: TGTGCCAGCAGCTCTAGCGGGAGGGCCGTGGACGAGCAGTACTTC
d_call: NA; clone_size: NA; j_call: TRBJ2-7; v_call: TRBV18; cdr3_aa: CASSPRGAYEQYF; cdr3_nt: TGTGCCAGCTCCCCCCGGGGAGCCTACGAGCAGTACTTC
d_call: NA; clone_size: NA; j_call: TRBJ2-7; v_call: TRBV6-9; cdr3_aa: CARARAYEQYF; cdr3_nt: TGTGCTAGGGCGCGGGCGTACGAGCAGTACTTC
d_call: NA; clone_size: once; j_call: TRBJ1-4; v_call: TRBV7-9; cdr3_aa: CASSLVEGTNEKLFF; cdr3_nt: TGTGCCAGCAGCTTAGTGGAGGGAACTAATGAAAAACTGTTTTTT
d_call: TRBD1; clone_size: NA; j_call: TRBJ1-2; v_call: TRBV27; cdr3_aa: CASSSLDSDRGAGGYTF; cdr3_nt: TGTGCCAGCAGTTCTCTGGACTCGGACAGGGGAGCGGGGGGCTACACCTTC
d_call: NA; clone_size: NA; j_call: TRBJ2-3; v_call: TRBV4-2; cdr3_aa: CASSQEPRMGTDTQYF; cdr3_nt: TGTGCCAGCAGCCAGGAGCCAAGGATGGGCACAGATACGCAGTATTTT
d_call: TRBD2; clone_size: NA; j_call: TRBJ2-1; v_call: TRBV30; cdr3_aa: CACTGGGEQFF; cdr3_nt: TGTGCCTGTACCGGGGGGGGTGAGCAGTTCTTC
d_call: NA; clone_size: NA; j_call: TRBJ2-2; v_call: TRBV30; cdr3_aa: CAWSIGTGELFF; cdr3_nt: TGTGCCTGGAGTATCGGCACCGGGGAGCTGTTTTTT
d_call: NA; clone_size: NA; j_call: TRBJ2-2; v_call: TRBV6-6; cdr3_aa: CASSYPLVESGELFF; cdr3_nt: TGTGCCAGCAGTTACCCCCTGGTGGAGTCCGGGGAGCTGTTTTTT
d_call: TRBD2; clone_size: NA; j_call: TRBJ2-1; v_call: TRBV6-1; cdr3_aa: CASSEGAGGPNEQFF; cdr3_nt: TGTGCCAGCAGTGAAGGGGCGGGAGGGCCCAATGAGCAGTTCTTC
d_call: TRBD1; clone_size: once; j_call: TRBJ1-1; v_call: TRBV9; cdr3_aa: CASSPTGDTEAFF; cdr3_nt: TGTGCCAGCAGCCCGACAGGGGACACTGAAGCTTTCTTT
d_call: NA; clone_size: NA; j_call: TRBJ2-5; v_call: TRBV5-4; cdr3_aa: CASSRDIGETQYF; cdr3_nt: TGTGCCAGCAGCCGGGACATCGGGGAGACCCAGTACTTC
d_call: NA; clone_size: NA; j_call: TRBJ2-7; v_call: TRBV30; cdr3_aa: CAWSGQRYEQYF; cdr3_nt: TGTGCCTGGAGTGGACAGAGATACGAGCAGTACTTC
d_call: NA; clone_size: NA; j_call: TRBJ1-1; v_call: TRBV2; cdr3_aa: CASSERQSNTEAFF; cdr3_nt: TGTGCCAGCAGTGAGAGACAGAGCAACACTGAAGCTTTCTTT
d_call: TRBD1; clone_size: NA; j_call: TRBJ2-7; v_call: TRBV19; cdr3_aa: CATRDSPYEQYF; cdr3_nt: TGTGCCACCCGGGACAGCCCCTACGAGCAGTACTTC
d_call: TRBD1; clone_size: NA; j_call: TRBJ1-2; v_call: TRBV27; cdr3_aa: CASRRTGVDYGYTF; cdr3_nt: TGTGCCAGCAGACGGACAGGAGTGGACTATGGCTACACCTTC
d_call: NA; clone_size: NA; j_call: TRBJ2-7; v_call: TRBV14; cdr3_aa: CASRPDDYYEQYF; cdr3_nt: TGTGCCAGCAGACCGGACGACTACTACGAGCAGTACTTC
d_call: TRBD1; clone_size: NA; j_call: TRBJ2-7; v_call: TRBV29-1; cdr3_aa: CSVEEGQAKYEQYF; cdr3_nt: TGCAGCGTTGAAGAAGGACAGGCCAAATACGAGCAGTACTTC
d_call: TRBD1; clone_size: NA; j_call: TRBJ1-3; v_call: TRBV7-2; cdr3_aa: CASSLGGQGIGNTIYF; cdr3_nt: TGTGCCAGCAGCTTAGGGGGACAGGGTATCGGAAACACCATATATTTT
d_call: TRBD1; clone_size: NA; j_call: TRBJ2-1; v_call: TRBV6-5; cdr3_aa: CASSYTGTGGEDEQFF; cdr3_nt: TGTGCCAGCAGTTACACTGGGACAGGGGGAGAGGATGAGCAGTTCTTC
d_call: NA; clone_size: NA; j_call: TRBJ2-5; v_call: TRBV7-9; cdr3_aa: CASSYGGQGSYF; cdr3_nt: TGTGCCAGCAGCTACGGGGGGCAGGGCTCGTACTTC
d_call: NA; clone_size: once; j_call: TRBJ2-7; v_call: TRBV9; cdr3_aa: CASSVGRLAPSYEQYF; cdr3_nt: TGTGCCAGCAGCGTAGGTAGGTTAGCCCCATCCTACGAGCAGTACTTC
d_call: NA; clone_size: NA; j_call: TRBJ1-1; v_call: TRBV13; cdr3_aa: CASSLRVSMNTEAFF; cdr3_nt: TGTGCCAGCAGCTTACGGGTCTCCATGAACACTGAAGCTTTCTTT
d_call: NA; clone_size: NA; j_call: TRBJ1-1; v_call: TRBV4-1; cdr3_aa: CASSQSTNTEAFF; cdr3_nt: TGCGCCAGCAGCCAAAGCACGAACACTGAAGCTTTCTTT
d_call: NA; clone_size: NA; j_call: TRBJ1-4; v_call: TRBV2; cdr3_aa: CASSTGEKLFF; cdr3_nt: TGTGCCAGCAGTACAGGAGAAAAACTGTTTTTT
d_call: TRBD2; clone_size: NA; j_call: TRBJ2-1; v_call: TRBV11-3; cdr3_aa: CASSLKGTRYNEQFF; cdr3_nt: TGTGCCAGCAGCTTAAAAGGGACTAGGTACAATGAGCAGTTCTTC
d_call: TRBD1; clone_size: NA; j_call: TRBJ2-6; v_call: TRBV6-4; cdr3_aa: CASSGGTGSGANVLTF; cdr3_nt: TGTGCCAGCAGTGGTGGGACAGGATCTGGGGCCAACGTCCTGACTTTC
d_call: NA; clone_size: NA; j_call: TRBJ2-5; v_call: TRBV5-4; cdr3_aa: CASSLKILGFGETQYF; cdr3_nt: TGTGCCAGCAGCTTGAAGATTCTGGGTTTCGGGGAGACCCAGTACTTC
d_call: NA; clone_size: NA; j_call: TRBJ2-2; v_call: TRBV6-5; cdr3_aa: CASSPVGDTGELFF; cdr3_nt: TGTGCCAGCAGTCCGGTAGGAGACACCGGGGAGCTGTTTTTT
d_call: NA; clone_size: NA; j_call: TRBJ1-5; v_call: TRBV5-6; cdr3_aa: CASSYRYSNQPQHF; cdr3_nt: TGTGCCAGCAGCTACCGGTATAGCAATCAGCCCCAGCATTTT
d_call: TRBD2; clone_size: NA; j_call: TRBJ2-1; v_call: TRBV7-8; cdr3_aa: CASSLEASGIFEQFF; cdr3_nt: TGTGCCAGCAGCTTAGAGGCTAGCGGGATTTTTGAGCAGTTCTTC
d_call: TRBD1; clone_size: NA; j_call: TRBJ2-1; v_call: TRBV7-3; cdr3_aa: CASSPTGGSYNEQFF; cdr3_nt: TGTGCCAGCAGCCCCACAGGGGGCTCCTACAATGAGCAGTTCTTC